The T cell receptor beta chain described here comes from a study of blood T cell repertoires in COVID-19. Study summary: T cells, B-cell-depleted T cells, or PBMCs provided the cDNA or gDNA that served as material.

Only in-frame clones appear in the TCRdb table, and some are missing; sequencing was by immunoSEQ multiplex PCR. This sample has about 500,000 clones, with 87% found just once. The trim removed 4 bases at V and 5 bases at J, leaving 16 bases unmatched. The CDR3 loop spans 17 amino acids. Germline V gene lookup returns CDR1 MGHRA and CDR2 YSYEKL. All recovered Cohort 3 donors got two negative PCRs, got clearance, or saw symptom resolution. The chain couples TRBV4-1 to TRBJ2-7, with 8 bases fitting TRBD2. Sequenced material: PBMCs or T cells enriched from blood (not recorded which). The receptor was derived from a woman under 30 who had recovered from COVID-19. The CDR3 region is CASSPGGGSSDENEQYF. For the CDR3, the DNA is TGCGCCAGCAGCCCGGGAGGGGGTAGTTCGGATGAGAACGAGCAGTACTTC.